These 32 T cell receptor beta chains originate from one sample sequenced in a study of blood T cell repertoires in COVID-19. Only in-frame clones appear in the TCRdb table, and some are missing; sequencing was by immunoSEQ multiplex PCR. The profile covers roughly 200,000 clones, with 70% to 90% appearing a single time and 5.5% to 7% taken by the ten largest. Specimen: peripheral blood. The origin of the receptors is a woman in her 40s who had recovered from COVID-19.

V is TRBV7-2 and J is TRBJ1-2; TRBD1 matches 7 bases. The junction had 10 bases not matched to a gene; V was cut back by 2 bases and J by 7 bases. CDR3 length equals 15 residues. Germline CDR1 and CDR2: SGHTA and FQGNSA. The CDR3: CASSLSEAQGLGYTF. The CDR3 region has the DNA TGTGCCAGCAGCTTAAGTGAGGCACAGGGGCTTGGCTACACCTTC.

The rearrangement joins TRBV7-2 to TRBJ1-1; perhaps TRBD1 as D (5 bases). The CDR3 has 16 amino acids. CDR1 is SGHTA, CDR2 FQGNSA, per germline. Trimming took off 5 bases at V and 7 bases at J, with 23 bases between the two ends. The DNA for the CDR3 is TGTGCCAGCAGCCTACGGACAACAGGTGACGGGGGTGAAGCTTTCTTT. The encoded protein is CASSLRTTGDGGEAFF.

This chain uses TRBV7-9 with TRBJ1-1; 10 nucleotides align to TRBD1. CDR1 is SEHNR, CDR2 FQNEAQ, per germline (reference sequence). With V trimmed by 4 bases and J by 2 bases, 13 bases remained unmatched. This CDR3 is 18 amino acids long. CDR3 in DNA: TGTGCCAGCAGCTCGCTCGGACAGGGGGGCCCCAAAAACACTGAAGCTTTCTTT. Translation: CASSSLGQGGPKNTEAFF.

This chain links TRBV2 with TRBJ2-3; D is unresolved. The CDR3 is 13 amino acids. Per germline, CDR1 SNHLY and CDR2 FYNNEI. The V end was cut by 4 bases, the J end by 3 bases, with 8 bases between. The CDR3: CASSVRQTDTQYF. For the CDR3, the DNA is TGTGCCAGCAGTGTACGTCAGACAGATACGCAGTATTTT.

This sequence joins TRBV5-1 and TRBJ2-1; 10 bases agree with TRBD2. V dropped 1 base and J dropped 7; count of bases not matched to a gene: 8. Germline CDR1 SGHRS, CDR2 YFSETQ. This CDR3 has 16 amino acids. The CDR3 spells CASSLISLTSGNEQFF. The CDR3 DNA reads TGCGCCAGCAGCTTGATTTCGCTGACTAGCGGGAATGAGCAGTTCTTC.

The V call is TRBV6-2 or TRBV6-3, the J call TRBJ2-7; 7 bases are a match to TRBD2. The V gene's germline CDR1 is MNHEY and CDR2 SVGEGT. The CDR3 runs 16 residues. With V trimmed by 0 bases and J by 4 bases, 9 bases remained unmatched. As DNA, the CDR3 is TGTGCCAGCAGTTACTCTGACGGGGGGAATCTATACGAGCAGTACTTC. Translated, it gives CASSYSDGGNLYEQYF.

This rearrangement joins TRBV6-5 to TRBJ2-2, with D hard to call. V was pared by 0 bases and J by 8 bases, with 7 bases between. Germline V gives CDR1 MNHEY, CDR2 SVGAGI. This CDR3 contains 13 residues. This CDR3 reads CASSYSGEGELFF. The DNA for the CDR3 is TGTGCCAGCAGTTACTCGGGCGAGGGGGAGCTGTTTTTT.

J is TRBJ1-1 and V is TRBV7-2; tentatively, D is TRBD1 (5 bases). The CDR3 consists of 15 residues. V was trimmed by 4 bases and J by 3 bases, leaving 15 bases between them. The V gene's germline CDR1 is SGHTA and CDR2 FQGNSA. CDR3 residues: CASSSQQGTDTEAFF. The CDR3 nucleotides are TGTGCCAGCAGCTCCCAGCAGGGTACGGACACTGAAGCTTTCTTT. The variable domain in full, completed from reference TRBV7-2 and TRBJ1-1, reads GAGVSQSPSNKVTEKGKDVELRCDPISGHTALYWYRQSLGQGLEFLIYFQGNSAPDKSGLPSDRFSAERTGGSVSTLTIQRTQQEDSAVYLCASSSQQGTDTEAFFGQGTRLTVV.

V and J are TRBV28 and TRBJ2-1, with TRBD2 matching over 12 bases. The CDR3 contains 16 residues. Per germline, CDR1 MDHEN and CDR2 SYDVKM. The V gene end was trimmed by 3 bases and the J gene end by 6 bases; junction bases not matched to a gene: 6. DNA for the CDR3: TGTGCCAGCAGTTTGCGGACTAGCGGGATCCGCAATGAGCAGTTCTTC. It translates to CASSLRTSGIRNEQFF.

This sequence joins TRBV19 and TRBJ2-3; 11 nucleotides match TRBD2. With V trimmed by 3 bases and J by 6 bases, 11 bases remained unmatched. The CDR3 spans 17 residues. Germline assignment: CDR1 LNHDA and CDR2 SQIVND (reference sequence). The CDR3: CASSMGILAGVDDTQYF. CDR3 bases: TGTGCCAGTAGTATGGGTATACTAGCGGGAGTTGACGATACGCAGTATTTT.

This clone showed up just once. The chain carries TRBV7-9 and TRBJ1-2; TRBD1 might be the D (5 bases). Germline V gene sequence: CDR1 SEHNR, CDR2 FQNEAQ (reference sequence). The CDR3 is made up of 15 amino acids. V was cut by 1 base and J by 0 bases, with 9 bases left in between. The CDR3 reads CASSLGAGTNYGYTF. The CDR3 region has the DNA TGTGCCAGCAGCTTAGGGGCAGGGACTAACTATGGCTACACCTTC.

This chain uses TRBV13 with TRBJ2-2, with TRBD2 matching over 14 bases. V was clipped by 5 bases and J by 7 bases; unmatched bases: 6. Germline values: CDR1 PRHDT, CDR2 FYEKMQ (reference sequence). The CDR3 runs 16 residues. DNA for the CDR3: TGTGCCAGCAGCCATGGGACTAGCGGGAGCCACGGGGAGCTGTTTTTT. It yields the protein CASSHGTSGSHGELFF.

The rearrangement uses TRBV28 and TRBJ1-5, with D possibly matching TRBD1 (5 bases). V was shortened by 7 bases and J by 6 bases, with 16 bases between the two germline ends. The germline V gene encodes CDR1 MDHEN and CDR2 SYDVKM. The CDR3 totals 14 residues. The CDR3 DNA is TGTGCCAGCACCACTAACTGGGGGGGTCAGCCCCAGCATTTT. This gives the protein CASTTNWGGQPQHF.

This rearrangement joins TRBV27 to TRBJ2-3; D is undetermined. Trimming pared 3 bases from V and 2 bases from J, leaving 12 bases between. The CDR3 has 15 amino acids. The V gene's germline CDR1 is MNHEY and CDR2 SMNVEV (reference sequence). CDR3 residues: CASSFKRLSTDTQYF. The CDR3 nucleotides are TGTGCCAGCAGTTTCAAGCGCCTTTCCACAGATACGCAGTATTTT.

The chain couples TRBV7-2 to TRBJ2-1; 11 nucleotides agree with TRBD1. The CDR3 runs to 15 residues. V lost 5 bases, J lost 6 bases, and 6 bases stayed unmatched. Looked up from germline, CDR1 is SGHTA and CDR2 is FQGNSA. The CDR3 bases are TGTGCCAGCAGCCGCCAGGGGACAGGGGGCAATGAGCAGTTCTTC. It codes for CASSRQGTGGNEQFF.

The chain employs TRBV3-1 (or the pseudogene TRBV3-2) and TRBJ2-1; D unclear. The germline V gene encodes CDR1 LGHDT and CDR2 YNNKEL (reference sequence). Trimming cost V 3 bases and J 7 bases, with 10 bases left between them. The CDR3 has 13 residues. CDR3 DNA: TGTGCCAGCAGCCAGAGAAACGGGAATGAGCAGTTCTTC. Translating gives CASSQRNGNEQFF.

This clone was counted between two and nine times. The V gene is TRBV6-5, the J gene TRBJ1-1, with 7 bases fitting TRBD1. The CDR3 is made up of 14 amino acids. Germline V gives CDR1 MNHEY, CDR2 SVGAGI. V trimming: 6 bases; J trimming: 0 bases; junction bases outside the gene matches: 4. CDR3 sequence (DNA): TGTGCCAGCAGCCAGACAGGGATGAACACTGAAGCTTTCTTT. Translation gives CASSQTGMNTEAFF.

The chain links TRBV27 to TRBJ2-7; D is undetermined. V was cut by 8 bases and J by 4 bases, with 15 bases left in between. The germline CDR1 and CDR2 sequences are MNHEY and SMNVEV (reference sequence). This CDR3 comprises 13 residues. The CDR3 DNA reads as TGTGCCAGCCAGTCACGGGTTAAGTACGAGCAGTACTTC. This translates into CASQSRVKYEQYF.

J is TRBJ1-2 and V is TRBV7-2; D is ambiguous. Germline values: CDR1 SGHTA, CDR2 FQGNSA. The length of the CDR3 is 13 residues. V lost 5 bases and J lost 4, with 11 bases in between. The CDR3 coding sequence is TGTGCCAGCAGCCCAGAAATATTCTATGGCTACACCTTC. Its translation: CASSPEIFYGYTF.

This clone was detected once. This chain joins TRBV7-2 and TRBJ2-5; D ambiguous. The V gene lost 4 bases and the J gene lost 0 bases, with 6 bases spanning the gap. CDR1 and CDR2 (germline): SGHTA, FQGNSA. This CDR3 has 13 residues. The CDR3, as DNA: TGTGCCAGCAGCTCCCCAAACCAAGAGACCCAGTACTTC. Translated: CASSSPNQETQYF.

V gene TRBV19 combines with J gene TRBJ2-6; maybe TRBD2 (5 bases). Per the germline V gene, CDR1 is LNHDA and CDR2 is SQIVND (reference sequence). Trimming left V 9 bases short and J 3 bases short, with 12 bases between. The CDR3 covers 14 residues. The DNA of the CDR3 is TGTGCCAGCTCCTCCGCGGGTGGGGCCAACGTCCTGACTTTC. Translation gives CASSSAGGANVLTF.

The J gene is TRBJ2-6, the V gene TRBV4-3, with 12 bases aligning to TRBD2. The CDR3 is 20 amino acids. The ends lost 0 bases at V and 4 bases at J; junction bases unmatched: 10. Germline V gene lookup returns CDR1 LGHNA and CDR2 YSLEER. CDR3 nucleotides: TGCGCCAGCAGCCAAGAGGTTAGGACTAGCGGGGCCATAGGGGCCAACGTCCTGACTTTC. The encoded protein is CASSQEVRTSGAIGANVLTF.

V gene TRBV30 combines with J gene TRBJ2-7; the D gene is possibly TRBD1 (5 bases). Germline V gene data show CDR1 as GTSNPN and CDR2 as SVGIG (reference sequence). Trimming took 7 bases from V and 4 from J, leaving 11 bases between them. This CDR3 is built from 11 residues. The CDR3 nucleotides are TGTGCCTTGTCCCGACAGTACGAGCAGTACTTC. It encodes CALSRQYEQYF.

This rearrangement joins TRBV28 to TRBJ2-7, with unresolved D. The V gene's germline CDR1 is MDHEN and CDR2 SYDVKM. This CDR3 spans 13 amino acids. Trimming cost V 6 bases and J 4 bases, with 13 bases left between them. The DNA of the CDR3 is TGTGCCAGCAGACCAACATATACATACGAGCAGTACTTC. This codes for CASRPTYTYEQYF.

This sequence joins TRBV2 and TRBJ1-2; no clear D. V was clipped by 5 bases and J by 2 bases, with 6 bases between them. This CDR3 is 12 amino acids long. CDR1 is SNHLY and CDR2 is FYNNEI in the germline V gene. In nucleotides, the CDR3 is TGTGCCAGCAGTCCCCCGAACTATGGCTACACCTTC. Its protein is CASSPPNYGYTF.

V and J are TRBV9 and TRBJ1-1; D gene unclear. Per the germline V gene, CDR1 is SGDLS and CDR2 is YYNGEE. The CDR3 loop spans 13 amino acids. V dropped 0 bases and J dropped 6 bases, with 9 bases sitting between them. The CDR3 is CASSVADGPEAFF. CDR3 in DNA: TGTGCCAGCAGCGTAGCCGATGGGCCTGAAGCTTTCTTT.

CDR3 sequence: CASSQGTGDQYYGYTF. The CDR3 coding sequence is TGTGCCAGCAGCCAAGGTACAGGAGATCAATACTATGGCTACACCTTC. This chain uses TRBV14 with TRBJ1-2; tentative D call: TRBD1 (5 bases). V was trimmed by 1 base and J by 3 bases, leaving 15 bases between them. In germline, CDR1 is SGHDN, CDR2 FVKESK. The length of the CDR3 is 16 residues. The complete variable domain, with remaining parts taken from reference TRBV14 and TRBJ1-2, reads EAGVTQFPSHSVIEKGQTVTLRCDPISGHDNLYWYRRVMGKEIKFLLHFVKESKQDESGMPNNRFLAERTGGTYSTLKVQPAELEDSGVYFCASSQGTGDQYYGYTFGSGTRLTVV.

This clone turned up a few times. The chain employs TRBV9 and TRBJ2-1, with TRBD2 matching 9 bases. CDR1 and CDR2 from the germline V gene are SGDLS and YYNGEE. J lost 8 bases, V lost 4 bases, and 4 bases had no gene match. The CDR3 totals 13 residues. DNA of the CDR3: TGTGCCAGCAGCCCCCGGACTAGCGATGAGCAGTTCTTC. Translated, it gives CASSPRTSDEQFF.

The CDR3 region is CAWSLMTGVKSPLHF. The CDR3 DNA reads TGTGCCTGGAGTTTGATGACAGGGGTTAAATCACCCCTCCACTTT. V gene TRBV30 combines with J gene TRBJ1-6; TRBD1 matches at 8 bases. This CDR3 has 15 residues. CDR1 and CDR2 (germline): GTSNPN, SVGIG (reference sequence). V shed 2 bases and J 10 bases; nucleotides not matched to a gene: 10.

The chain employs TRBV5-1 and TRBJ1-4; D is undetermined. The CDR3 sequence is 15 residues long. V was pared by 4 bases and J by 4 bases, with 14 bases between. Per the germline V gene, CDR1 is SGHRS and CDR2 is YFSETQ. In DNA, the CDR3 is TGCGCCAGCAGCACTGACAAGGGAGGTAATGAAAAACTGTTTTTT. The encoded protein is CASSTDKGGNEKLFF.

This chain links TRBV7-2 with TRBJ2-5, with a possible D match to TRBD2 (5 bases). Trimming stripped 1 base from V and 5 bases from J, with 17 bases between. The CDR3 has 16 residues. From germline, CDR1 is SGHTA and CDR2 FQGNSA. The CDR3 DNA reads TGTGCCAGCAGCTTAGATGTGGGAGCAACCCGGGAGACCCAGTACTTC. Translation gives CASSLDVGATRETQYF. Based on the CDR3 plus reference TRBV7-2 and TRBJ2-5, the full variable domain is GAGVSQSPSNKVTEKGKDVELRCDPISGHTALYWYRQSLGQGLEFLIYFQGNSAPDKSGLPSDRFSAERTGGSVSTLTIQRTQQEDSAVYLCASSLDVGATRETQYFGPGTRLLVL.

The rearrangement uses TRBV27 and TRBJ1-1, with a possible D match to TRBD1 (6 bases). Trimming removed 6 bases from V and 1 base from J, with 6 bases in between. The CDR3 totals 12 residues. The germline CDR1 and CDR2 sequences are MNHEY and SMNVEV (reference sequence). The DNA for the CDR3 is TGTGCCAGCAGGACAGGGAACACTGAAGCTTTCTTT. It encodes CASRTGNTEAFF.